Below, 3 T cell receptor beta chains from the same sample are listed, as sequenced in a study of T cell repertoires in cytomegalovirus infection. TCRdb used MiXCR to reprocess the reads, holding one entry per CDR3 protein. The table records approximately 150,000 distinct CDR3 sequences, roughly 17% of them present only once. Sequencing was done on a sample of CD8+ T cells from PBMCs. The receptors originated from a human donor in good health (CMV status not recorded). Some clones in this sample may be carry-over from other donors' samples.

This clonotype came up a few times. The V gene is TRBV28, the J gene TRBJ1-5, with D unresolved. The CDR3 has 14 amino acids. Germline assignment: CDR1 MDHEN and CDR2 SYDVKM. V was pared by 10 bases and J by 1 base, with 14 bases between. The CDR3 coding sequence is TGTGCCACCTTCGGACCCGTCAGCAATCAGCCCCAGCATTTT. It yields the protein CATFGPVSNQPQHF.

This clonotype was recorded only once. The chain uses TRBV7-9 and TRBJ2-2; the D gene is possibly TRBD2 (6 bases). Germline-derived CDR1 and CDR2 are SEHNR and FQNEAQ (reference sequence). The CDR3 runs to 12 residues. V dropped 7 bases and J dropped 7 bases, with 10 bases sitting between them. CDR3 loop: CASIWRVGELFF. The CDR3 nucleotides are TGTGCCAGCATCTGGAGGGTCGGGGAGCTGTTTTTT.

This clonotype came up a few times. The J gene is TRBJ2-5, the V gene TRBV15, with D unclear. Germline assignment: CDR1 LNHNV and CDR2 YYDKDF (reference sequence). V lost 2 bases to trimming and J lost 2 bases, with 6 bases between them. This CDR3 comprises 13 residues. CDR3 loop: CATSRRRQETQYF. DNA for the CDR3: TGTGCCACCAGCAGACGACGGCAAGAGACCCAGTACTTC.